A selection of T cell receptor beta chains follows, all from one sample in a study of cytomegalovirus exposure and HLA in healthy donors. The table came from immunoSEQ multiplex PCR; TCRdb's copy has only in-frame clones and leaves some out. The sample holds some 170,000 clones, about four fifths seen once. Sequenced: PBMCs. These receptor sequences come from a man aged 50 or older in good health and CMV-seropositive. Both conserved end residues are part of each CDR3. The D gene is left open where the match is weak. Some rows have no size entry. The others give once, few or many, or a class for an expanded clone.

CDR3aa	CDR3nt	v_gene	abundance	j_gene	d_gene
CASSPRDSGKNIQYF	TGTGCCAGCAGTCCCCGGGACAGCGGTAAAAACATTCAGTACTTC	TRBV6-1	.	TRBJ2-4	TRBD1
CASSFPGTGASYNSPLHF	TGTGCCAGCAGTTTCCCCGGGACGGGAGCGTCCTATAATTCACCCCTCCACTTT	TRBV28	.	TRBJ1-6	.
CACTGPYSYEQYF	TGTGCCTGCACAGGGCCTTACTCCTACGAGCAGTACTTC	TRBV30	.	TRBJ2-7	.
CASRTNGGSGYEQYF	TGTGCCAGCAGGACCAACGGGGGTTCTGGCTACGAGCAGTACTTC	TRBV6-1	.	TRBJ2-7	.
CASSLGGGKGAQYF	TGTGCCAGCAGCCTCGGGGGGGGCAAGGGGGCCCAGTACTTC	TRBV5-4	.	TRBJ2-5	TRBD2
CASSDPPQGTEAFF	TGTGCCAGCAGTGATCCCCCGCAGGGCACTGAAGCTTTCTTT	TRBV6-1	few	TRBJ1-1	.
CASSLQTSGGTETQYF	TGTGCCAGCAGCTTGCAGACTAGCGGGGGGACTGAGACCCAGTACTTC	TRBV7-8	.	TRBJ2-5	TRBD2
CASSPGTGSFESFFGQYF	TGTGCCAGCTCCCCCGGGACAGGATCGTTTGAGTCGTTTTTCGGGCAGTACTTC	TRBV18	.	TRBJ2-7	TRBD1
CASSLDIQGAIYEQYF	TGTGCCAGCAGCTTAGATATACAGGGGGCTATCTACGAGCAGTACTTC	TRBV7-2	.	TRBJ2-7	TRBD1
CASSLGLGNEKLFF	TGTGCCAGCAGCTTAGGTCTCGGGAATGAAAAACTGTTTTTT	TRBV7-9	.	TRBJ1-4	.
CAISVGGLGTEAFF	TGTGCCATCAGTGTCGGGGGGCTTGGCACTGAAGCTTTCTTT	TRBV10-3	many	TRBJ1-1	.
CASTGAEETPYTF	TGCGCCAGCACTGGGGCAGAAGAAACTCCCTACACCTTC	TRBV5-1	.	TRBJ1-2	.
CASSPGQVGEKLFF	TGTGCCAGCAGCCCCGGACAAGTCGGCGAAAAACTGTTTTTT	TRBV7-2	.	TRBJ1-4	.
CASSSDRGETQYF	TGCGCCAGCAGCTCGGACAGGGGAGAGACCCAGTACTTC	TRBV10-1	.	TRBJ2-5	TRBD1
CASSNTDTQYF	TGTGCCAGCAGCAACACAGATACGCAGTATTTT	TRBV6-5	few	TRBJ2-3	.
CASSYQRVAGELFF	TGTGCCAGCAGTTACCAACGCGTAGCCGGGGAGCTGTTTTTT	TRBV6-5	.	TRBJ2-2	.
CASSTREQPQHF	TGTGCCAGTAGTACGAGGGAACAGCCCCAGCATTTT	TRBV19	few	TRBJ1-5	.
CASSLTGRGYNEKLFF	TGTGCCAGCAGCTTAACAGGCAGGGGATATAATGAAAAACTGTTTTTT	TRBV11-2	.	TRBJ1-4	.
CASIRGGLAGLSSYNEQFF	TGTGCCAGCATCAGAGGTGGACTAGCGGGCCTCAGCTCCTACAATGAGCAGTTCTTC	TRBV27	.	TRBJ2-1	TRBD2
CAWSGGGDGEKLFF	TGTGCCTGGAGTGGAGGAGGGGACGGAGAAAAACTGTTTTTT	TRBV30	.	TRBJ1-4	.
CASSVDPVPYEQYF	TGTGCCAGCAGCGTAGACCCGGTGCCCTACGAGCAGTACTTC	TRBV9	.	TRBJ2-7	.